The sequence of this T cell receptor beta chain was determined in a study of cytomegalovirus exposure and HLA in healthy donors. Background on the study: Researchers previously reported finding fewer than 120 million unique TCR beta sequences from approximately 190 million T cells.

Researchers ran the PCR with 60 Vbeta and 13 Jbeta primers. Authors' data handling: It was a later analysis that counted tens of millions of unique TCR beta chains, of which 8.5 million to 12 million were shared. Method: immunoSEQ multiplex PCR; TCRdb's copy keeps in-frame clones and lacks some. D and trimming come from the DNA, and the V and J calls and clone size come from that table. The top ten hold roughly 2% of the sample, which has some 130,000 clones, roughly 70% seen once. As for this clone: What it binds is unknown.

Findings of the study overall: Later on, a genetic analysis was performed. It linked a missense variant in DCLRE1C with V- and J-gene trimming of TCR beta.

Trimming cost V 3 bases and J 0 bases; bases outside gene matches: 16. The CDR3 totals 19 residues. The germline V gene has CDR1 KGHSH and CDR2 LQKENI. Sequenced input: PBMCs. This sequence originates from a woman in her fifties or sixties in good health and CMV-seropositive. V usage is TRBV18 and J usage is TRBJ2-7, with TRBD1 identical over 8 bases. In DNA, the CDR3 is TGTGCCAGCTCACCCTGGACAGGGACGGCTGCTAGCGCCTCCTACGAGCAGTACTTC. It specifies CASSPWTGTAASASYEQYF.